A selection of T cell receptor beta chains follows, all from one sample in a study of blood T cell repertoires in COVID-19. The method was immunoSEQ multiplex PCR; TCRdb's version includes in-frame clones alone and lacks a portion of them. The profile covers under 200,000 clones, with roughly 84% appearing a single time and more than 6.5% taken by the ten largest. The sample comprised peripheral blood. The receptors were gathered from a woman in her sixties or seventies with COVID-19, enrolled during active disease. Each CDR3 is given with its conserved first and last residue. The D gene is left open where the match is weak. Clone size is stated in some rows and not others, as once, few, many or a class when expanded.

TRBV5-4	NA	TRBJ2-7	NA	CASSLYNEQYF
TRBV6-5	TRBD2	TRBJ2-5	NA	CASSSTSSQETQYF
TRBV18	TRBD1	TRBJ1-2	NA	CASSPTRGQGGHGYTF
TRBV7-3	TRBD1	TRBJ1-2	NA	CASSSGTGDYGYTF
TRBV30	TRBD1	TRBJ1-3	once	CAWEPGQKSSGNTIYF
TRBV30	NA	TRBJ1-1	once	CAWSVSVNTEAFF
TRBV2	NA	TRBJ2-1	NA	CASSVGGSYNEQFF
TRBV6-5	TRBD1	TRBJ1-4	NA	CASRSGGADDNLFF
TRBV9	NA	TRBJ2-2	NA	CASSVVGYTGSGTGELFF
TRBV10-1	TRBD2	TRBJ2-2	NA	CASSAGRAGANTGELFF
TRBV18	TRBD1	TRBJ1-2	NA	CASSPLQGNYGYTF
TRBV19	TRBD1	TRBJ1-1	NA	CASRGTGVGAFF
TRBV5-1	TRBD1	TRBJ1-2	once	CASSFGTGEHYGYTF
TRBV19	TRBD1	TRBJ2-6	once	CASSMGQASGANVLTF
TRBV5-1	NA	TRBJ1-2	NA	CASSLFTMATGYDYTF
TRBV10-2	NA	TRBJ2-1	NA	CASSEGQYNEQFF
TRBV3-1/TRBV3-2	TRBD2	TRBJ2-5	NA	CASSPTSGSFYETQYF
TRBV5-4	NA	TRBJ1-4	NA	CASSSGGTNEKLFF
TRBV3-1/TRBV3-2	NA	TRBJ2-5	NA	CASSQAPRVDRETQYF
TRBV6-1	NA	TRBJ1-3	NA	CASSETDRSENTIYF
TRBV5-1	NA	TRBJ1-3	NA	CASSRDSSGNTIYF
TRBV5-8	TRBD1	TRBJ2-1	NA	CASSLVLGDSSYNEQFF
TRBV12-3/TRBV12-4	NA	TRBJ1-1	once	CATSVAFF
TRBV7-2	TRBD1	TRBJ2-1	once	CASSFVQTGYEQFF